The clone carrying this T cell receptor (beta chain) was seen a few times. Its target is unknown. CDR3 length equals 15 residues. V was cut by 1 base and J by 6 bases, with 14 bases left in between. The germline V gene encodes CDR1 SGHNT and CDR2 YYREEE (reference sequence). The investigators reverse transcribed all of the isolated RNA, so they sequenced expressed TCRB transcripts. Measured with immunoSEQ multiplex PCR; TCRdb has only the in-frame clones, and not every one. Of 200,000 to 300,000 clones in the sample, 25% to 30% were seen once. This specimen comes from a study of beta chain features in type 1 diabetes. Study at large: Regarding age, gender and cell yields, patients proved similar to healthy donors. Findings and caveats of the study: Sequencing of cDNA might inflate the share of cells that strongly express TCR. Resolution of whether HLA type affects TCRB rearrangement was not achieved here.

The chain is built from TRBV5-4 and TRBJ2-1; weak D call: TRBD2 (7 bases). The sequence was collected from a man in his thirties or forties in good health. Sample: central memory CD4+ T cells from blood. In nucleotides, the CDR3 is TGTGCCAGCAGCTTGAGGGGGAGGGCCCTCAATGAGCAGTTCTTC. This gives the protein CASSLRGRALNEQFF.